This T cell receptor (beta chain) was captured in a study of blood T cell repertoires in COVID-19 (dated by TCRdb to 2018 to 2020). About the study as a whole: The collaborator samples originated in the United States, Italy and Spain and spanned the acute and convalescent phases of COVID-19. The material from the prospective study consisted of cDNA or gDNA derived from T cells, B-cell-depleted T cells, or PBMCs. HLA class I and class II types, where available, came from metadata supplied by the sample provider rather than from assay-based typing. Deeply sampled blood TCRbeta repertoires from subjects exposed to, actively infected with, or recovered from COVID-19 were included in the dataset. The samples were drawn from two sources: the first 160 participants of the ongoing ImmuneRACE study, and about 1,300 subjects contributed by 6 global collaborators. The sample metadata nearly always contained a de-identified subject ID, COVID-19 status, age in years and sex. The repertoires were made available in a free public database intended to serve as a resource for research on the immune response to SARS-CoV-2.

Each collaborating institution followed its own protocols to collect whole blood in K2EDTA tubes. For TCRbeta analysis, collaborators shipped samples as frozen whole blood, isolated PBMCs, or DNA extracted from either of those sample types. Reading the germline V gene gives CDR1 MRHNA and CDR2 SNTAGT. V is pared back by 3 bases and J by 3 bases, with 14 bases lying between the germline termini. The CDR3 starts with the cysteine, ends with the phenylalanine, and has 16 residues. The read is trimmed to its CDR3 DNA, 48 bases read in frame from base 1. TCRbeta CDR3 regions were amplified from genomic DNA using the immunoSEQ Assay, a bias-controlled multiplex PCR. From the authors' description of their analysis: Within the assay, amplification of reference gene primers was used to estimate how many nucleated cells each sample contained. To quantify the absolute abundance of each unique TCRbeta CDR3 rearrangement, sequence reads were collapsed and filtered. For each sample, productive Simpson clonality was calculated by taking the square root of Simpson's diversity index across productive rearrangements. The table was pulled from immuneACCESS by TCRdb, which kept in-frame rearrangements only. Such tables lose some clones; where checked, under half of the loss comes from unresolved V genes, and the rest has no known cause. That table supplies the V and J calls and clone size; D and trimming were determined from the DNA. For this sample the table gives 280,000 or so clones, of which 89% were detected only once. The ten biggest clones cover around 12% of the sample.

Here is what the overall study found, with its caveats: The quantity of clinical and demographic metadata differed by source and by participant and was supplied without curation.

A few counts support this clone. It lacks a known antigen. There are no base qualities to consult, and no much larger clone falls within one base. The chain is encoded by TRBV6-4 joined to TRBJ2-2; TRBD2 is possibly the D segment (5 matching bases). Sequenced material: peripheral blood. The clonotype comes from a woman aged 60-75 years with acute or convalescent COVID-19. The DNA sequence is given as TGTGCCAGCAGTGATTCTGGGAAGAGGGACACCGGGGAGCTGTTTTTT. The translation is CASSDSGKRDTGELFF.